Shown below are 18 T cell receptor beta chains from a single sample sequenced in a study of monozygotic twins with cystic fibrosis. Profiling relied on immunoSEQ multiplex PCR, and the TCRdb table lists in-frame clones only, not all of them. The sample lists tens of thousands of clones; roughly 66% were seen once. Sequencing was carried out using blood. These receptor sequences come from a girl between 10 and 17 years old with cystic fibrosis.

The chain links TRBV5-1 to TRBJ2-3, with 11 bases aligning to TRBD2. The V and J ends lost 2 bases and 4 bases, in that order; junction bases with no gene match: 12. The CDR3 covers 18 residues. Germline-derived CDR1 and CDR2 are SGHRS and YFSETQ. Here the CDR3 reads CASSFWLAGGGGSDTQYF. CDR3 DNA sequence: TGCGCCAGCAGCTTTTGGCTAGCGGGAGGAGGAGGCTCAGATACGCAGTATTTT.

The rearrangement links TRBV14 to TRBJ2-7; no firm D call. Trimming took 4 bases from V and 2 from J, leaving 9 bases between them. The CDR3 has 13 residues. Germline CDR1 reads SGHDN; CDR2 reads FVKESK. The CDR3 region has the DNA TGTGCCAGCAGCCGGTCCACCACCTACGAGCAGTACGTC. Amino acid sequence: CASSRSTTYEQYV.

The table lists this clone with a few counts. This rearrangement joins TRBV10-3 to TRBJ2-2; TRBD1 matches 10 bases. CDR1 ENHRY and CDR2 SYGVKD come from the germline V gene. This CDR3 has 14 amino acids. Trimming cost V 6 bases and J 3 bases; bases outside gene matches: 1. The CDR3 bases are TGTGCCATCAGGGGGACAGGGGACACCGGGGAGCTGTTTTTT. The encoded protein is CAIRGTGDTGELFF.

This sequence joins TRBV25-1 and TRBJ2-5, with D possibly being TRBD1 or TRBD2 (5 bases each). Germline V gives CDR1 MGHDK, CDR2 SYGVNS. The CDR3 is made up of 16 amino acids. Trimming took 0 bases from V and 4 from J, leaving 15 bases between them. The CDR3 coding sequence is TGTGCCAGCAGTGAATATATACTAGACAGTTCAGAGACCCAGTACTTC. Translated, it gives CASSEYILDSSETQYF. Full variable domain (outside the CDR3, taken from reference TRBV25-1 and TRBJ2-5): EADIYQTPRYLVIGTGKKITLECSQTMGHDKMYWYQQDPGMELHLIHYSYGVNSTEKGDLSSESTVSRIRTEHFPLTLESARPSHTSQYLCASSEYILDSSETQYFGPGTRLLVL.

The chain has TRBV9 and TRBJ2-2; weak D call: TRBD2 (5 bases). Germline-derived CDR1 and CDR2 are SGDLS and YYNGEE. CDR3 length: 14 amino acids. Trimming took 0 bases from V and 7 from J, leaving 10 bases between them. Here the CDR3 reads CASSVEAVIGELFF. For the CDR3, the DNA is TGTGCCAGCAGCGTAGAAGCGGTTATCGGGGAGCTGTTTTTT.

This clone has just one count. The rearrangement links TRBV6-5 to TRBJ2-5, with a tentative D call TRBD2 (7 bases). CDR3 length: 15 residues. Trimming removed 0 bases at V and 5 bases at J, with 13 bases between. In germline, CDR1 is MNHEY, CDR2 SVGAGI. The DNA for the CDR3 is TGTGCCAGCAGTTACTCGGTCGGGGGGCGGGAGACCCAGTACTTC. It codes for CASSYSVGGRETQYF.

V and J are TRBV10-3 and TRBJ2-2; possibly TRBD1 or TRBD2 for D (5 bases each). This CDR3 is built from 16 residues. Between the trimmed V and J ends, which lost 9 bases and 5 bases, there was a span of 22 bases. CDR1 and CDR2 (germline): ENHRY, SYGVKD. DNA for the CDR3: TGTGCCATTCAACGGGACCGACTGACCCTAACCGGGGAGCTGTTTTTT. Protein: CAIQRDRLTLTGELFF.

This chain uses TRBV7-8 with TRBJ1-5, with D perhaps TRBD1 (6 bases). The germline V and J ends were trimmed by 5 bases and 5 bases, with 16 bases remaining between them. The CDR3 sequence is 15 residues long. Germline-derived CDR1 and CDR2 are SGHVS and FQNEAQ. In nucleotides, the CDR3 is TGTGCCAGCAGCCCATCGGGGGCTTCCTATCAGCCCCAGCATTTT. It specifies CASSPSGASYQPQHF.

V and J are TRBV4-1 and TRBJ2-5; D is undetermined. The V gene lost 1 base and the J gene lost 4 bases, with 1 base spanning the gap. Looked up from germline, CDR1 is MGHRA and CDR2 is YSYEKL. This CDR3 is 11 amino acids long. The DNA for the CDR3 is TGCGCCAGCAGCCAAGCAGAGACCCAGTACTTC. It translates to CASSQAETQYF.

This clone showed up just a few times. The chain joins TRBV10-3 to TRBJ2-7; D call uncertain. Germline V gene lookup returns CDR1 ENHRY and CDR2 SYGVKD. The CDR3 totals 13 residues. Trimming took 4 bases from V and 2 from J, leaving 9 bases between them. CDR3 DNA: TGTGCCATCAGTGGAGCGCTCCCCTACGAGCAGTACTTC. It codes for CAISGALPYEQYF.

The table lists this clone with a few counts. The J gene is TRBJ2-1, the V gene TRBV4-2; tentative D call: TRBD1 (6 bases). CDR3 length: 15 amino acids. Trimming removed 0 bases from V and 7 bases from J, with 13 bases in between. Germline CDR1 and CDR2: LGHNA and YNFKEQ. The DNA of the CDR3 is TGTGCCAGCAGCCAAGAGGCTACAGGGTGGAATGAGCAGTTCTTC. Its translation is CASSQEATGWNEQFF.

The chain is built from TRBV7-8 and TRBJ2-3, with 10 bases that match TRBD2. Germline V lookup: CDR1 SGHVS, CDR2 FQNEAQ. There are 15 residues in the CDR3. V gave up 3 bases and J gave up 1 base; unmatched junction bases: 1. The CDR3 is CASSFLAGGTDTQYF. The CDR3 nucleotides read TGTGCCAGCAGCTTCCTAGCGGGGGGCACAGATACGCAGTATTTT.

This sequence joins TRBV5-4 and TRBJ2-3; TRBD2 is a possible D gene (6 bases). The CDR3 spans 14 residues. Germline V gene data show CDR1 as SGHNT and CDR2 as YYREEE (reference sequence). V dropped 0 bases and J dropped 6 bases, with 11 bases sitting between them. The CDR3 sequence is CASSLAPGVDTQYF. CDR3 nucleotides: TGTGCCAGCAGCTTGGCCCCGGGAGTGGATACGCAGTATTTT.

The V and J genes are TRBV4-3 and TRBJ1-2, with D maybe TRBD1 (5 bases). Per the germline V gene, CDR1 is LGHNA and CDR2 is YSLEER. CDR3 length: 15 amino acids. Trimming took 0 bases from V and 2 from J, leaving 10 bases between them. This CDR3 reads CASSQDAGRNYGYTF. CDR3 in DNA: TGCGCCAGCAGCCAAGATGCGGGGCGAAACTATGGCTACACCTTC.

This chain links TRBV29-1 with TRBJ1-1; no clear D gene. This CDR3 comprises 13 residues. From germline, CDR1 is SQVTM and CDR2 ANQGSEA. The V gene lost 6 bases and the J gene lost 11 bases, with 22 bases spanning the gap. The CDR3 sequence: CSVLLDGSLKAFF. The CDR3 DNA sequence: TGCAGCGTCCTACTGGACGGCTCACTGAAGGCTTTCTTT.

V gene TRBV7-2 combines with J gene TRBJ2-3, with 10 nucleotides matching TRBD2. Trimming at V came to 4 bases and at J to 2 bases, leaving 6 bases not matched to a gene. The CDR3 is 16 amino acids. Germline V lookup: CDR1 SGHTA, CDR2 FQGNSA. The CDR3 coding sequence is TGTGCCAGCAGCTCCCAACTAGCGGGGCCCACAGATACGCAGTATTTT. Translation gives CASSSQLAGPTDTQYF.

This chain uses TRBV18 with TRBJ1-5, with D maybe TRBD1 (5 bases). The CDR3 has 12 residues. Germline V gene lookup returns CDR1 KGHSH and CDR2 LQKENI. Deletions cut 6 bases from V and 8 bases from J, with 11 bases between. CDR3 region: CASSSGDEPQHF. The CDR3 DNA is TGTGCCAGCTCTTCCGGGGACGAGCCCCAGCATTTT.

The chain couples TRBV11-2 to TRBJ2-1; D is perhaps TRBD2 (6 bases). Trimming removed 5 bases from V and 10 bases from J, with 18 bases in between. This CDR3 is built from 14 residues. Germline assignment: CDR1 SGHAT and CDR2 FQNNGV. This CDR3 reads CASSPPYGAGEQFF. The CDR3, as DNA: TGTGCCAGCAGCCCACCCTACGGGGCGGGGGAGCAGTTCTTC.